This TCR beta chain is from a study of blood T cell repertoires in COVID-19. The method was immunoSEQ multiplex PCR; TCRdb's version includes in-frame clones alone and lacks a portion of them. Of 20,000 to 30,000 clones detected, roughly 87% appear once; the ten largest clones hold 15% to 20%. The CDR3 extends over 19 amino acids. CDR1 is SQVTM and CDR2 is ANQGSEA in the germline V gene. V gave up 1 base and J gave up 2 bases; unmatched junction bases: 16. The source of this sequence is a human donor in a cohort sampled during active COVID-19. Sequencing was performed on peripheral blood. The chain uses TRBV29-1 and TRBJ2-3, with 9 bases fitting TRBD2. The CDR3 loop is CSVEVFGREGVGVTDTQYF. The DNA for the CDR3 is TGCAGCGTTGAAGTCTTTGGGCGGGAGGGAGTGGGAGTCACAGATACGCAGTATTTT.